The clone carrying this T cell receptor (beta chain) was counted many times. What it recognizes is unknown. There were no patients who had received any treatment before thyroid surgery. TCRdb re-processed the PCR reads through MiXCR. The profile shows about 14,000 clones, roughly 20% of them singletons. The sample comes from a study of metastatic and nonmetastatic thyroid tumors. General study results and limits: Reportedly, malignant thyroid tumors had significantly higher TCR beta diversity than benign nodules, in blood and tumor.

Per germline, CDR1 LGHNA and CDR2 YNFKEQ. The CDR3 extends over 17 amino acids. V lost 0 bases, J lost 5 bases, and 18 bases lay in between. The chain joins TRBV4-2 to TRBJ2-3; D perhaps matches TRBD2 (6 bases). This sequence was found in a female donor with papillary thyroid cancer or a benign thyroid nodule (not recorded which). Some clones in this sample may be carry-over from other donors' samples. Source material: blood. In DNA, the CDR3 is TGTGCCAGCAGCCAAGATCTGGGGGGACTTCAGAGAGATACGCAGTATTTT. It yields the protein CASSQDLGGLQRDTQYF.